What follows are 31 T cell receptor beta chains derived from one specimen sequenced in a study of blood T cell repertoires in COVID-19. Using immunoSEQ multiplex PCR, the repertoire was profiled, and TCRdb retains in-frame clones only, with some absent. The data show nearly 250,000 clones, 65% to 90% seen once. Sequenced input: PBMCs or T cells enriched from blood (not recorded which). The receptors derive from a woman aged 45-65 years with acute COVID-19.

CDR3 bases: TGTGCCAGCAGCATGGGACAGGGGGCGGTTGAAGCTTTCTTT. Its translation: CASSMGQGAVEAFF. This chain uses TRBV7-2 with TRBJ1-1; TRBD1 agrees at 12 bases. Germline-derived CDR1 and CDR2 are SGHTA and FQGNSA. The CDR3 is 14 amino acids. J lost 7 bases, V lost 5 bases, and 5 bases had no gene match.

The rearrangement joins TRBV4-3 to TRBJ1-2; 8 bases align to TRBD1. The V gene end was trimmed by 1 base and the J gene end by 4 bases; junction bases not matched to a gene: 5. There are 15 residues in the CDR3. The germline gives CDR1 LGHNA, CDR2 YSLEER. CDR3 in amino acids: CASSQGTGTGYGYTF. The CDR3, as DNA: TGCGCCAGCAGCCAAGGGACAGGGACTGGCTATGGCTACACCTTC.

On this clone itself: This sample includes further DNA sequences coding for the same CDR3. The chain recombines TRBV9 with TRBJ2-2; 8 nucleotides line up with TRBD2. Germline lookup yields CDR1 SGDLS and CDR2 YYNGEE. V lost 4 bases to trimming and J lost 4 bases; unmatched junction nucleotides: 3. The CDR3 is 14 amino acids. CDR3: CASSPGGATGELFF. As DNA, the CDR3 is TGTGCCAGCAGCCCCGGGGGGGCCACCGGGGAGCTGTTTTTT.

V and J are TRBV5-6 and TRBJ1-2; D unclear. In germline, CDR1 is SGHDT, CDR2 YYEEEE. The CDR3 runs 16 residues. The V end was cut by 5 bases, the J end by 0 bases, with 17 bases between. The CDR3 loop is CASSSNTAGANYGYTF. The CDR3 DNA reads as TGTGCCAGCAGTTCAAACACGGCCGGGGCTAACTATGGCTACACCTTC.

The CDR3 DNA follows: TGTGCCAGCAGTTCCCGGCAGGTTCTCACTGAAGCTTTCTTT. Amino acids: CASSSRQVLTEAFF. The chain couples TRBV6-5 to TRBJ1-1, with D unresolved. The V end lost 4 bases, the J end lost 4 bases, and 13 bases lay between the germline ends. Germline values: CDR1 MNHEY, CDR2 SVGAGI. The CDR3 sequence is 14 residues long.

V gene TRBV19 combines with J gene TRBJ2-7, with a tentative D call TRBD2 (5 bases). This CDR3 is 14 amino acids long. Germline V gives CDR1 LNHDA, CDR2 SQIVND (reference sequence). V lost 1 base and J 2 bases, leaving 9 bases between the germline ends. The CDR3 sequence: CASSIGDGTYEQYF. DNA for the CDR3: TGTGCCAGTAGTATAGGCGACGGGACCTACGAGCAGTACTTC.

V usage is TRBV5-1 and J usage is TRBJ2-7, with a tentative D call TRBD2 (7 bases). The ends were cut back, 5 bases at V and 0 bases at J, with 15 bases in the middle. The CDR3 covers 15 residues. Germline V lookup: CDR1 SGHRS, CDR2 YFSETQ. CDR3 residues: CASSLEGGGSYEQYF. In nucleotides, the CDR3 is TGCGCCAGCAGTCTGGAGGGAGGGGGCTCCTACGAGCAGTACTTC.

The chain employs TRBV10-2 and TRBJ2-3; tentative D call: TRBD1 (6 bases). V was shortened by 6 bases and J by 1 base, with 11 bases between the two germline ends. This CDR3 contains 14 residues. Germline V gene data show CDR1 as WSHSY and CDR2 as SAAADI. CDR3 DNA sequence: TGCGCCAGCAGGGCCGCAGGGGGCACAGATACGCAGTATTTT. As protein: CASRAAGGTDTQYF.

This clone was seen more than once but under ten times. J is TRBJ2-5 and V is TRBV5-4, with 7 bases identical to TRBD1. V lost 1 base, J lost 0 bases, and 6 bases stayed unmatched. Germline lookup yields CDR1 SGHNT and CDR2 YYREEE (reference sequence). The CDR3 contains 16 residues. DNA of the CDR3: TGTGCCAGCAGCTTGCGGGGACAGAGGTACCAAGAGACCCAGTACTTC. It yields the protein CASSLRGQRYQETQYF.

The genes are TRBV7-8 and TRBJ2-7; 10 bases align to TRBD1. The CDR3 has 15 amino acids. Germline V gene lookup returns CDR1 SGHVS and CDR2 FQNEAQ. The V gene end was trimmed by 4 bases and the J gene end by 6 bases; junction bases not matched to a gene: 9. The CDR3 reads CASSWLDRGRPEQYF. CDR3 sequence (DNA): TGTGCCAGCAGCTGGTTAGACAGGGGGCGCCCCGAGCAGTACTTC. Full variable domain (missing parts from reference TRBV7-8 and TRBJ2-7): GAGVSQSPRYKVAKRGQDVALRCDPISGHVSLFWYQQALGQGPEFLTYFQNEAQLDKSGLPSDRFFAERPEGSVSTLKIQRTQQEDSAVYLCASSWLDRGRPEQYFGPGTRLTVT.

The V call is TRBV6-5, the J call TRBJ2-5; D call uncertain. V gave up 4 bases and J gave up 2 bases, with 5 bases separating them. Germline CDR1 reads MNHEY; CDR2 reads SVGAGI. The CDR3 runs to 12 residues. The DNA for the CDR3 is TGTGCCAGCAGTTCTATTCAAGAGACCCAGTACTTC. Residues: CASSSIQETQYF.

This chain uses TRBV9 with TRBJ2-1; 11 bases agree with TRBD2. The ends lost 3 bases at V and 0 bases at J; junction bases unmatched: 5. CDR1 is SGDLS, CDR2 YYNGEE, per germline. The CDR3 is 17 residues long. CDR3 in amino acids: CASSAPTSGVSYNEQFF. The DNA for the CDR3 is TGTGCCAGCAGCGCCCCGACTAGCGGGGTCTCCTACAATGAGCAGTTCTTC.

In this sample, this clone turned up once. In nucleotides, the CDR3 is TGTGCCAGCAGTTCGACAGGGCAACAGCCCCAGCATTTT. Protein: CASSSTGQQPQHF. The chain is built from TRBV6-5 and TRBJ1-5, with TRBD1 identical over 7 bases. Trimming took 4 bases from V and 7 from J; bases not matched to a gene: 4. The CDR3 totals 13 residues. Germline loops: CDR1 MNHEY, CDR2 SVGAGI.

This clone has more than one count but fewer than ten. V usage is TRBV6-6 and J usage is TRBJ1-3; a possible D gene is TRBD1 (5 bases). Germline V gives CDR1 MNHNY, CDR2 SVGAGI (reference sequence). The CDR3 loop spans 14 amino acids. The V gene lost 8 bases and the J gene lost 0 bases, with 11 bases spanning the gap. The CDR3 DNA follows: TGTGCCAGCGTTCAGGGATACTCTGGAAACACCATATATTTT. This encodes CASVQGYSGNTIYF.

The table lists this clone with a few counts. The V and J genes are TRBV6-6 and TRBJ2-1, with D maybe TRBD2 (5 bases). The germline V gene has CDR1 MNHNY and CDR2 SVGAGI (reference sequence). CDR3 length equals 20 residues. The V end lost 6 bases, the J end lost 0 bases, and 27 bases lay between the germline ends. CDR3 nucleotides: TGTGCCAGCAGCCCGTTCGAGGGAAGCGTAAATACAAGCTCCTACAATGAGCAGTTCTTC. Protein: CASSPFEGSVNTSSYNEQFF.

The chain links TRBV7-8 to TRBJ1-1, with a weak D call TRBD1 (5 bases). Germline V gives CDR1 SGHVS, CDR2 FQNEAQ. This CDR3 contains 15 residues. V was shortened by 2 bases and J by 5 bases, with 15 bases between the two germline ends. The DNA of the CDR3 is TGTGCCAGCAGCTTACCTCAAGGCGGGGGTACTGAAGCTTTCTTT. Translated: CASSLPQGGGTEAFF.

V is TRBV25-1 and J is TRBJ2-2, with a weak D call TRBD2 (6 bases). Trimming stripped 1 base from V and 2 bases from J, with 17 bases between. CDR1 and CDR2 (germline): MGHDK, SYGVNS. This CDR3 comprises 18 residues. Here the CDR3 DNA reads TGTGCCAGCAGTGAATCCACTCCCCGGGACTTAAACACCGGGGAGCTGTTTTTT. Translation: CASSESTPRDLNTGELFF.

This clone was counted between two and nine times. Here the CDR3 DNA reads TGTGCCAGCAGCCGCAGAAGGGGATCACCCCTCCACTTT. Amino acids: CASSRRRGSPLHF. V and J are TRBV6-2 or TRBV6-3 and TRBJ1-6; a possible D gene is TRBD1 (5 bases). Germline V CDR1 and CDR2: MNHEY, SVGEGT. The CDR3 extends over 13 amino acids. V was shortened by 6 bases and J by 10 bases, with 13 bases between the two germline ends.

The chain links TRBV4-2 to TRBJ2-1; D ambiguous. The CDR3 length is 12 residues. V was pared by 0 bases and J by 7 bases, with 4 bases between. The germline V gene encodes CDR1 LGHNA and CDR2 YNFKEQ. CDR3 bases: TGTGCCAGCAGCCAAGAGGCAAATGAGCAGTTCTTC. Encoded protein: CASSQEANEQFF.

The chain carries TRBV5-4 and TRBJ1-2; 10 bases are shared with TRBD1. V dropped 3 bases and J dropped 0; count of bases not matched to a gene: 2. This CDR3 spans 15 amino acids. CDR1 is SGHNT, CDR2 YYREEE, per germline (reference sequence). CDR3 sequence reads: CASSSGQGANYGYTF. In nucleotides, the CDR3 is TGTGCCAGCAGCTCCGGACAGGGGGCTAACTATGGCTACACCTTC. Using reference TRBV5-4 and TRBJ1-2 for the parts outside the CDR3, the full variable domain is ETGVTQSPTHLIKTRGQQVTLRCSSQSGHNTVSWYQQALGQGPQFIFQYYREEENGRGNFPPRFSGLQFPNYSSELNVNALELDDSALYLCASSSGQGANYGYTFGSGTRLTVV.

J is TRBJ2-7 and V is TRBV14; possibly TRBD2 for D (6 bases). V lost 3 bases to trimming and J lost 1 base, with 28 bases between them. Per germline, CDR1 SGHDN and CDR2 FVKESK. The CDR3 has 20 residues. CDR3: CASSHPTRGFKGIMSYEQYF. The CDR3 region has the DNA TGTGCCAGCAGCCACCCCACGCGGGGTTTTAAAGGCATAATGTCCTACGAGCAGTACTTC.

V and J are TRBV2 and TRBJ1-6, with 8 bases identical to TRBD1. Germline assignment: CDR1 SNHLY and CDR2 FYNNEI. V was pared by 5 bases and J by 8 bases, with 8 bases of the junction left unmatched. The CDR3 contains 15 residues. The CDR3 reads CASSQSGQGHSPLHF. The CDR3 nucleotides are TGTGCCAGCAGTCAAAGCGGACAGGGACATTCACCCCTCCACTTT.

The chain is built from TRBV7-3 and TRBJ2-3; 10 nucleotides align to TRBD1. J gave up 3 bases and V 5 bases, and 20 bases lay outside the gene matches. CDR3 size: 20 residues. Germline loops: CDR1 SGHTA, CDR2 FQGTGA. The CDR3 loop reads CASSLISGTGVRVRTDTQYF. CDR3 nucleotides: TGTGCCAGCAGCCTAATATCCGGGACAGGGGTCAGGGTTCGGACAGATACGCAGTATTTT.

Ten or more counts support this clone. The CDR3 region is CASSGDRYLRGYTF. In DNA, the CDR3 is TGTGCCAGCAGCGGCGACAGGTATCTCCGGGGCTACACCTTC. This sequence joins TRBV27 and TRBJ1-2; a possible D gene is TRBD1 (6 bases). Trimming removed 6 bases from V and 8 bases from J, with 19 bases in between. The CDR3 has 14 amino acids. The germline V gene has CDR1 MNHEY and CDR2 SMNVEV (reference sequence).

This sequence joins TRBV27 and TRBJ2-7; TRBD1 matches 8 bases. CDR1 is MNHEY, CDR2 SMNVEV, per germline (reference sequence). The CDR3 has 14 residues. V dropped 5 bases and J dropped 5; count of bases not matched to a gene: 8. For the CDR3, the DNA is TGTGCCAGCAGTATCGGACAGGGTAGGGACGAGCAGTACTTC. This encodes CASSIGQGRDEQYF.

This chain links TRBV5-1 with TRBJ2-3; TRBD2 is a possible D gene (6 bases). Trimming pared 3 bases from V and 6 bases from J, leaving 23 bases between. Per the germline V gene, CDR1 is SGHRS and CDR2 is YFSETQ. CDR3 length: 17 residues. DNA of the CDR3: TGCGCCAGCAGCTCTACGGTCGATGGCGGGGTCCGGGATACGCAGTATTTT. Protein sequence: CASSSTVDGGVRDTQYF.

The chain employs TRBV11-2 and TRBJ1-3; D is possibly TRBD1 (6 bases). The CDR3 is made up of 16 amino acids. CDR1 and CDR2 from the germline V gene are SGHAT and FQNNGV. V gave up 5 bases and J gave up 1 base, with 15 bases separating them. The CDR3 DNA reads TGTGCCAGCAGCCCCCAGACAGGTTGGTCTGGAAACACCATATATTTT. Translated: CASSPQTGWSGNTIYF.

CDR3 region: CASSLKGGQGSYEQYF. The CDR3 DNA is TGTGCCAGCAGTTTAAAGGGAGGACAGGGCTCCTACGAGCAGTACTTC. J is TRBJ2-7 and V is TRBV27; 8 bases fit TRBD1. The CDR3 covers 16 residues. CDR1 MNHEY and CDR2 SMNVEV come from the germline V gene (reference sequence). V lost 2 bases to trimming and J lost 0 bases; unmatched junction nucleotides: 6.

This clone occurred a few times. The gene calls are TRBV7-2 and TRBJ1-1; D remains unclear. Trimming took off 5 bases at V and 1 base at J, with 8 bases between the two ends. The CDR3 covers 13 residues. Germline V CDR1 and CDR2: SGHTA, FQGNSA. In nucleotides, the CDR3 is TGTGCCAGCAGCCGTGGAGGGAACACTGAAGCTTTCTTT. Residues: CASSRGGNTEAFF.

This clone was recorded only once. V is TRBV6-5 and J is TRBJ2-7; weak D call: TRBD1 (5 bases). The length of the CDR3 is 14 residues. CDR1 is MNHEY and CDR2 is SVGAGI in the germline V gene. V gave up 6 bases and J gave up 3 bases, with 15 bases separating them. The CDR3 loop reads CASSRSKDSYEQYF. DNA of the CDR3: TGTGCCAGCAGCCGATCCAAAGACAGCTACGAGCAGTACTTC.

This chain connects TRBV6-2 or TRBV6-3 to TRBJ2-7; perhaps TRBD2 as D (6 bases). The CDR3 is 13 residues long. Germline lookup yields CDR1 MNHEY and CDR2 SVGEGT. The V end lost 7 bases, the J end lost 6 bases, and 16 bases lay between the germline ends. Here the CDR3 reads CASNPTSIGEQYF. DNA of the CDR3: TGTGCCAGCAACCCGACTAGTATCGGCGAGCAGTACTTC.